This TCR beta chain was sequenced during a study of CD8 T cells in Susac syndrome. Trimming left V 4 bases short and J 0 bases short, with 10 bases between. The CDR3 has 14 residues. The V gene's germline CDR1 is SQVTM and CDR2 ANQGSEA. Random hexamers primed reverse transcription of roughly 0.5 to 1 ug RNA. TCRdb independently ran MiXCR on the immunoSEQ multiplex PCR reads; one entry per CDR3 protein. The data show 140,000 or so distinct CDR3 sequences, more than 90% seen once. Patients with Susac syndrome met diagnostic criteria defined recently for definite or probable disease. The sample consisted of CD4+ T cells from PBMCs. This chain uses TRBV29-1 with TRBJ1-3; D remains ambiguous. The sequence derives from a human donor with Susac syndrome. CDR3 sequence reads: CSVAVAYSGNTIYF. The CDR3 region has the DNA TGCAGCGTTGCGGTGGCTTACTCTGGAAACACCATATATTTT. The whole variable domain, filled in from reference TRBV29-1 and TRBJ1-3, reads SAVISQKPSRDICQRGTSLTIQCQVDSQVTMMFWYRQQPGQSLTLIATANQGSEATYESGFVIDKFPISRPNLTFSTLTVSNMSPEDSSIYLCSVAVAYSGNTIYFGEGSWLTVV.